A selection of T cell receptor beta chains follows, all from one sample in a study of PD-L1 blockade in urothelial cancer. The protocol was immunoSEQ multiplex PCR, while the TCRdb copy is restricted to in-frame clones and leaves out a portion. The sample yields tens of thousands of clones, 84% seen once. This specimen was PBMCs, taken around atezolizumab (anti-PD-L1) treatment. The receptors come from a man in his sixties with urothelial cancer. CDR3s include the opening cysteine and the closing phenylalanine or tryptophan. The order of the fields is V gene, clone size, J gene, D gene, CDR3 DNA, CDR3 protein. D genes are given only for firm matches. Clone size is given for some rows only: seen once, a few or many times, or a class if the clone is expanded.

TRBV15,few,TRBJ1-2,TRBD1,TGTGCCACCAGCAGAGACAAGGGGGCCTATGGCTACACCTTC,CATSRDKGAYGYTF
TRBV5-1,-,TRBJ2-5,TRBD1,TGCGCCAGCAGCCCACGGGGGACAGGAGAGACCCAGTACTTC,CASSPRGTGETQYF
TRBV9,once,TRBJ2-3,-,TGTGCCAGCAGCCAGAGACTCTCAGATACGCAGTATTTT,CASSQRLSDTQYF
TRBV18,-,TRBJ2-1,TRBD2,TGTGCCAGCTTCGAACTAGCGGGAAATGAGCAGTTCTTC,CASFELAGNEQFF
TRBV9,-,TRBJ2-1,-,TGTGCCAGCAGCGTAGACCTGACGAGCGGAGGGTTAGAGTTCTTC,CASSVDLTSGGLEFF
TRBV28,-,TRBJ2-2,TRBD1,TGTGCCAGCAGTAGACCTTTAGGGGACAGGGCGTCCACCGGGGAGCTGTTTTTT,CASSRPLGDRASTGELFF
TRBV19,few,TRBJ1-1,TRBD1,TGTGCCAGTAGCTCGACAGGGAATGCTGAAGCTTTCTTT,CASSSTGNAEAFF
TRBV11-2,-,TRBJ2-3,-,TGTGCCAGCAGCTTAGGAGTGGTTAGCACAGATACGCAGTATTTT,CASSLGVVSTDTQYF
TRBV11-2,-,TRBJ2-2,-,TGTGCCAGCAGCCCCCGGCTCCGGGACACCGGGGAGCTGTTTTTT,CASSPRLRDTGELFF
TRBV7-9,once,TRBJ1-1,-,TGTGCCAGCAGCTTGCAGAACCGAGGTATTGAAGCTTTCTTT,CASSLQNRGIEAFF
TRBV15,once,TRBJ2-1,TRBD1,TGTGCCACCGGTGAGGGGGCGCGCGGTGAGCAGTTCTTC,CATGEGARGEQFF
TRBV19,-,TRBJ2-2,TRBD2,TGTGCCAGTAGTATTGGGTCTAGCGGAGGGCCCGGGGAGCTGTTTTTT,CASSIGSSGGPGELFF
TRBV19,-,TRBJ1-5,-,TGTGCCAGTAGTATCCAACTAAGGGGAGGGACTCAGCCCCAGCATTTT,CASSIQLRGGTQPQHF
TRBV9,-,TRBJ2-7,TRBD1,TGTGCCAGCAGCCCTGGACAGGGGGCAGAAGGCGAGCAGTACTTC,CASSPGQGAEGEQYF
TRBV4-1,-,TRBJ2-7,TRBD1,TGCGCCAGCAGCCAAGATCTCGGGACAGGGGAATACGAGCAGTACTTC,CASSQDLGTGEYEQYF
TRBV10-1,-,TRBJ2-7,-,TGCGCCAGCAGTGGGTCCAGGAAATTAACCGTCTACGAGCAGTACTTC,CASSGSRKLTVYEQYF
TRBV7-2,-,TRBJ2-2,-,TGTGCCAGCAGCCTAGGACTAAACACCGGGGAGCTGTTTTTT,CASSLGLNTGELFF
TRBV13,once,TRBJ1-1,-,TGTGCCAGCAGCCTCCCCGGGGGGCAATTACGCACTGAAGCTTTCTTT,CASSLPGGQLRTEAFF
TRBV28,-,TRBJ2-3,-,TGTGCCAGCGCAGAAGGGACTACAGATACGCAGTATTTT,CASAEGTTDTQYF
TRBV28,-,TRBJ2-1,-,TGTGCCAGCAGTAGAGACACTTACAATGAGCAGTTCTTC,CASSRDTYNEQFF
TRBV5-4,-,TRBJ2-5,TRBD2,TGTGCCAGCAGCAAGGGACTAGCGGGAGGTTTGTTATACCAAGAGACCCAGTACTTC,CASSKGLAGGLLYQETQYF
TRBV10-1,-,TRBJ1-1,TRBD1,TGCGCCAGCGGGACAGGGAACACTGAAGCTTTCTTT,CASGTGNTEAFF
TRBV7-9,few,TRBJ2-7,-,TGTGCCAGCAGCTTAGATATCTCCTACGAGCAGTACTTC,CASSLDISYEQYF
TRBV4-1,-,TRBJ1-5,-,TGCGCCAGCAGCCCGCTCATACAGGGTACTCAGCCCCAGCATTTT,CASSPLIQGTQPQHF
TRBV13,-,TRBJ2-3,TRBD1,TGTGCCAGCAGCTTACGACAGGGAGACACAGATACGCAGTATTTT,CASSLRQGDTDTQYF
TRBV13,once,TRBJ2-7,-,TGTGCCAGCAGCTCACAGGAGAAGCAGTACTTC,CASSSQEKQYF
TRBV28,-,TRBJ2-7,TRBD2,TGTGCCAGCAGTTTTCCCTCCGGGGGGGCCGCAACCTACGAGCAGTACTTC,CASSFPSGGAATYEQYF
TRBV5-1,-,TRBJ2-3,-,TGCGCCAGCAGCTTGGCCGCGGGGCAGTATTTT,CASSLAAGQYF
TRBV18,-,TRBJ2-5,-,TGTGCCAGCTCACCAGTGGTGGGCCCCCAAGAGACCCAGTACTTC,CASSPVVGPQETQYF
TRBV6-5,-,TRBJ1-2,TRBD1,TGTGCCAGCAGTTACTGGACAGGGACCCTTTATGGCTACACCTTC,CASSYWTGTLYGYTF
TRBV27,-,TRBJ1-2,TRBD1,TGTGCCAGCAGTTCCCTCGGGCAGGGGGCCAGTGGCTACACCTTC,CASSSLGQGASGYTF
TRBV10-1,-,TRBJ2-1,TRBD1,TGCGCCAGCATTACCCCAGGAAGGGGGCCGCGGCCCTACAATGAGCAGTTCTTC,CASITPGRGPRPYNEQFF
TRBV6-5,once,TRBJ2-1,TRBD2,TGTGCCAGCAGTAAAAGCGGGAGCTCCTACAATGAGCAGTTCTTC,CASSKSGSSYNEQFF
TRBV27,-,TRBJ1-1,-,TGTGCCAGCAGTTTAGAGGCTATGAACACTGAAGCTTTCTTT,CASSLEAMNTEAFF
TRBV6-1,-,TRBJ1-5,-,TGTGCCAGCAGGAAACACGCAGGGGAACCCCAGCATTTT,CASRKHAGEPQHF
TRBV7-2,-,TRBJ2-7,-,TGTGCCAGCAGCGTCGGGACTGGCTACGAGCAGTACTTC,CASSVGTGYEQYF
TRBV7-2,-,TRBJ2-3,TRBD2,TGTGCCAGCAGCTTCGGAGCGGGAGGAGATACGCAGTATTTT,CASSFGAGGDTQYF
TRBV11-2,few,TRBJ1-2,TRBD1,TGTGCCAGCACCTCCACGACAGGGAAAAGCCACGGCTACACCTTC,CASTSTTGKSHGYTF
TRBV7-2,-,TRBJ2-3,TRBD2,TGTGCCAGCAGCTGGGGCGGGAGGCCCCCCACAGATACGCAGTATTTT,CASSWGGRPPTDTQYF
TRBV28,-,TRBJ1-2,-,TGTGCCAGCAGTCTGGTGAGCTATGGCTACACCTTC,CASSLVSYGYTF
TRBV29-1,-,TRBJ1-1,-,TGCACCCCCCCGGGGGGGCGGCTGAACACTGAAGCTTTCTTT,CTPPGGRLNTEAFF
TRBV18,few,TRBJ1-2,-,TGTGCCAGCTCACCGGGGGGTGCCAGGGCTTCAGCTAACTATGGCTACACCTTC,CASSPGGARASANYGYTF
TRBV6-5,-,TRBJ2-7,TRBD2,TGTGCCAGCAGTTACGTAGCGGGGGCCTCCTACGAGCAGTACTTC,CASSYVAGASYEQYF
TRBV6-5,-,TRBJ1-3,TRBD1,TGTGCCAGCAGGCTGACAGGGTTGAGTGGTAACACCATATATTTT,CASRLTGLSGNTIYF
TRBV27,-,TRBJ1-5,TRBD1,TGTGCCAGCAGTTTGTCCTACTTGGACAGGGGGAATCAGCCCCAGCATTTT,CASSLSYLDRGNQPQHF
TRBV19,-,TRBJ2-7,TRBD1,TGTGCCAGTAGTCTAACAGGGGCCGCCGCCTACGAGCAGTACTTC,CASSLTGAAAYEQYF
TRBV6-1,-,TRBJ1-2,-,TGTGCCAGCAGTGAAGCCGGCTATGGCTACACCTTC,CASSEAGYGYTF
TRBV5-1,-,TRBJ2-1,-,TGCGCCAGCAGCTTGGGACAGTCCTACAATGAGCAGTTCTTC,CASSLGQSYNEQFF
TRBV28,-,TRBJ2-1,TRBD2,TGTGCCAGCAGTTTAGATGGGACTAGCGGGGACCTCGGGGATGAGCAGTTCTTC,CASSLDGTSGDLGDEQFF
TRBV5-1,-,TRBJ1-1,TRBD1,TGCGCCAGCAGCCCACGGGGGCAGGGGGACACTGAAGCTTTCTTT,CASSPRGQGDTEAFF
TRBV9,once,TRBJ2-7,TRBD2,TGTGCCAGCAGCGTAGCTTCTACTAGCGGGAGACACGAGCAGTACTTC,CASSVASTSGRHEQYF
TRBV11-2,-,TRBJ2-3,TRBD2,TGTGCCAGCAGCCCAGCTAGCGGCCAGTATTTT,CASSPASGQYF
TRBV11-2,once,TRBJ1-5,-,TGTGCCAGCAGCGCCGGGGCGGGGGCCTGGCCCCAGCATTTT,CASSAGAGAWPQHF
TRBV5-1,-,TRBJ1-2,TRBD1,TGCGCCAGCGGGGAGGACAGGGGGAACTATGGCTACACCTTC,CASGEDRGNYGYTF
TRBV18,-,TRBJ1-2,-,TGTGCCAGCTCACCCGGGACTAACTATGGCTACACCTTC,CASSPGTNYGYTF